The entry that follows covers one T cell receptor (beta chain) sequence. This specimen comes from a study of Ad26.COV2.S vaccination and SARS-CoV-2 variants. In the study overall: Among those in the COV1001 Ad26.COV2.S trial arm was the donor.

Data came from immunoSEQ multiplex PCR; TCRdb stores just in-frame clones and leaves some out. This table has roughly 400,000 clones, 92% appearing once. The CDR3 spans 15 residues. The germline V gene has CDR1 MDHEN and CDR2 SYDVKM. The V end was cut by 8 bases, the J end by 0 bases, with 16 bases between. Treatment: roughly 18 received Ad26.COV2.S at low or high dose, single or two shots; 5 received placebo; per-sample allocation not given. Sampling was performed 63 days after the first vaccine or placebo injection. The specimen was peripheral blood, collected in a trial of Ad26.COV2.S vaccine versus placebo. This sequence originates from a person aged 18 to 65 who received the Ad26.COV2.S COVID-19 vaccine or a placebo. V gene TRBV28 combines with J gene TRBJ1-2, with D possibly being TRBD1 (5 bases). CDR3 nucleotides: TGTGCCAGCCAGCCAGGGCAATTAGCTAACTATGGCTACACCTTC. Translated: CASQPGQLANYGYTF.